The source of this T cell receptor beta chain is a study of post-analysis software for immune sequencing data. Background on the study: Included courses were relapsing-remitting and secondary progressive multiple sclerosis; progressive-relapsing multiple sclerosis was also included.

This CDR3 region has 15 residues. In germline, CDR1 is LGHNA, CDR2 YSLEER. The V segment lost 1 base and the J segment 7 bases; nucleotides outside the gene matches: 6. General study findings and limits: Comparison with controls showed significantly lower normalized Chao1 diversity in multiple sclerosis patients. A handful of TRBV segments, including TRBV5-6, TRBV5-1 and TRBV20-1, were more frequent in patients than controls.

The TCR beta cDNA libraries contained unique molecular identifiers. When 1 to 10 million T cells were used, they gave 500,000 or so cDNA molecules. TCRdb recomputed calls from the PCR reads with MiXCR, one row per CDR3 protein. Of approximately 730,000 distinct CDR3 sequences listed, about 27% are singletons. This clonotype was found a few times. Its antigen is not known. The V gene is TRBV4-3, the J gene TRBJ2-5; 10 bases map to TRBD1. The receptor was derived from a girl between 5 and 17 years old with multiple sclerosis. The sample consisted of blood. CDR3 sequence (DNA): TGCGCCAGCAGCCAAGGAGGGACAGGGGTACGGACCCAGTACTTC. As protein: CASSQGGTGVRTQYF.